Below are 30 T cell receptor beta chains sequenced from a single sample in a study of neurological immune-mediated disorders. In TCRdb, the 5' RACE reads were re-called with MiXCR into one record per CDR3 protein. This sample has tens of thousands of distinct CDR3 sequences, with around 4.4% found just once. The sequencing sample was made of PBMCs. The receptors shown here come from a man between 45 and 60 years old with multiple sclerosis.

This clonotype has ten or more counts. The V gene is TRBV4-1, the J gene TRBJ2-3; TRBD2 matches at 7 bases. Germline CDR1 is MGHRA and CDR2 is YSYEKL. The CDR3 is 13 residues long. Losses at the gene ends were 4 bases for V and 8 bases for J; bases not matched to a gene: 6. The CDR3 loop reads CASSLPGLLTQYF. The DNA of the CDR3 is TGCGCCAGCAGCCTCCCGGGACTACTTACGCAGTATTTT.

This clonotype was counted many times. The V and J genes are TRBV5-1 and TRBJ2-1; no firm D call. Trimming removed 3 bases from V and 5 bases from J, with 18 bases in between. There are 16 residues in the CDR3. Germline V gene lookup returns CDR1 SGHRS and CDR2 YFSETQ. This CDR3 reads CASSSTSGFGDNEQFF. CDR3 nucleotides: TGCGCCAGCAGCTCTACCTCGGGCTTTGGGGACAATGAGCAGTTCTTC. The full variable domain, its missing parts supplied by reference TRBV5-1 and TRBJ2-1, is KAGVTQTPRYLIKTRGQQVTLSCSPISGHRSVSWYQQTPGQGLQFLFEYFSETQRNKGNFPGRFSGRQFSNSRSEMNVSTLELGDSALYLCASSSTSGFGDNEQFFGPGTRLTVL.

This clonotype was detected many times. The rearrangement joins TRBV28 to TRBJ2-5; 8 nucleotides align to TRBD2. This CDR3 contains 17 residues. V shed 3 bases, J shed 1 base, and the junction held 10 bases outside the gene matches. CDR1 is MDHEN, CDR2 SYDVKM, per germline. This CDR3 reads CASSFVAGIRVQETQYF. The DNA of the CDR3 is TGTGCCAGCAGTTTCGTAGCGGGGATCAGGGTCCAAGAGACCCAGTACTTC. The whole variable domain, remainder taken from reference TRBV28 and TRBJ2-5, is DVKVTQSSRYLVKRTGEKVFLECVQDMDHENMFWYRQDPGLGLRLIYFSYDVKMKEKGDIPEGYSVSREKKERFSLILESASTNQTSMYLCASSFVAGIRVQETQYFGPGTRLLVL.

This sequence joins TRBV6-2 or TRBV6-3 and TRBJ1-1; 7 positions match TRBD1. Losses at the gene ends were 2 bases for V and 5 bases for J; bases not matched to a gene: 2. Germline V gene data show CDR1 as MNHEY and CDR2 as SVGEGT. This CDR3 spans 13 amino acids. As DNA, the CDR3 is TGTGCCAGCAGTTACGTGACAGGGACTGAAGCTTTCTTT. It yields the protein CASSYVTGTEAFF.

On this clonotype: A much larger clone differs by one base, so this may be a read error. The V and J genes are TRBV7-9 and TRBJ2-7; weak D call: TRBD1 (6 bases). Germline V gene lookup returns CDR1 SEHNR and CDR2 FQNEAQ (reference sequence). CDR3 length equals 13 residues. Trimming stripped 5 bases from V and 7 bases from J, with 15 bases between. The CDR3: CASSQSGTQEQYF. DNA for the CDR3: TGTGCCAGCAGCCAATCCGGGACACAAGAGCAGTACTTC.

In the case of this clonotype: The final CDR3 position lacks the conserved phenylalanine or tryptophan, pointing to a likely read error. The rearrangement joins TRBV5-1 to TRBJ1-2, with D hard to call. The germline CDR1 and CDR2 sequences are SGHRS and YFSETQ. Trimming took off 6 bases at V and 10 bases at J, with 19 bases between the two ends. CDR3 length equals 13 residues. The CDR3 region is CASTPPGAPDYTN. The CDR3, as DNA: TGCGCCAGCACCCCACCAGGCGCGCCTGACTACACCAAC.

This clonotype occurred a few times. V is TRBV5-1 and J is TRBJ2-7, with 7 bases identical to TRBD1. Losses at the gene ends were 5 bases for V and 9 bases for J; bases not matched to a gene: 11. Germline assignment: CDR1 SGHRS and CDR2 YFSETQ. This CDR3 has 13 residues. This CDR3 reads CASSPTGRWGQYF. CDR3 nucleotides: TGCGCCAGCAGTCCGACAGGGCGCTGGGGGCAGTACTTC.

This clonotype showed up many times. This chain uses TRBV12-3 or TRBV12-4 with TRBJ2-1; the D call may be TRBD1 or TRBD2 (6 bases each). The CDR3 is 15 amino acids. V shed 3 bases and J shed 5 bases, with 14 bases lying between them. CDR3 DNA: TGTGCCAGCAGTTTTCGACAGGCGGGGAACAATGAGCAGTTCTTC. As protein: CASSFRQAGNNEQFF.

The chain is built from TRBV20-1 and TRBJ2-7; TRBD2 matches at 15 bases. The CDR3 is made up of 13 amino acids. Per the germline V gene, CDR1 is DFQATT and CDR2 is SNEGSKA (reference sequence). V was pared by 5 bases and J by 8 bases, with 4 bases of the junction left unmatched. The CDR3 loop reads CSAPGTSGGKQYF. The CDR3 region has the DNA TGCAGTGCTCCCGGGACTAGCGGGGGGAAGCAGTACTTC.

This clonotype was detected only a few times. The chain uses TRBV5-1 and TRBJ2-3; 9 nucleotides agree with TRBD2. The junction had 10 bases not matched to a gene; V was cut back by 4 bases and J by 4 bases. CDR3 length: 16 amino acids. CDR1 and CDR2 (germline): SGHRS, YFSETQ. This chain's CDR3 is CASSTGTSPVSDTQYF. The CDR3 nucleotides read TGCGCCAGCAGCACCGGGACTAGCCCCGTGTCAGATACGCAGTATTTT.

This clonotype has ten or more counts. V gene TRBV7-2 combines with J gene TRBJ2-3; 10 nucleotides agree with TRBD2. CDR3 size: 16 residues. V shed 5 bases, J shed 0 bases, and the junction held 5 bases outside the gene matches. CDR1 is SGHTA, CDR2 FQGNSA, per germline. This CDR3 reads CASSEKRGGSTDTQYF. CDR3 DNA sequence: TGTGCCAGCAGCGAAAAGCGGGGGGGGAGCACAGATACGCAGTATTTT. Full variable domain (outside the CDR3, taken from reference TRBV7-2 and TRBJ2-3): GAGVSQSPSNKVTEKGKDVELRCDPISGHTALYWYRQSLGQGLEFLIYFQGNSAPDKSGLPSDRFSAERTGGSVSTLTIQRTQQEDSAVYLCASSEKRGGSTDTQYFGPGTRLTVL.

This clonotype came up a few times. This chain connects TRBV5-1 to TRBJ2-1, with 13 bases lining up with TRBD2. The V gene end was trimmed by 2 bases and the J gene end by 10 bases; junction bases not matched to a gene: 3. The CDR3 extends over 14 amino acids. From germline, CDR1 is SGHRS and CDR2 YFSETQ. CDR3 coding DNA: TGCGCCAGCAGCTTACTAGCGGGAGGGGCCGAGCAGTTCTTC. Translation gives CASSLLAGGAEQFF.

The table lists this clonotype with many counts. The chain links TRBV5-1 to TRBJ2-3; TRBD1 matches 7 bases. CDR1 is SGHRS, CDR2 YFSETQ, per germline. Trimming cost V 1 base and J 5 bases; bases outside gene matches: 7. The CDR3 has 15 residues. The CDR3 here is CASSLRDSLIDTQYF. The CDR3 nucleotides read TGCGCCAGCAGCTTGAGGGACAGCCTAATAGATACGCAGTATTTT.

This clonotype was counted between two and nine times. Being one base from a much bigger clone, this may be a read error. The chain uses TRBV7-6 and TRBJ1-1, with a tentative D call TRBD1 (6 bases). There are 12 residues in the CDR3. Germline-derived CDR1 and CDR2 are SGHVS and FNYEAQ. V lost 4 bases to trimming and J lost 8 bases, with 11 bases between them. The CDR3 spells CASSSTGAEAFF. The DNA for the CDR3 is TGTGCCAGCAGCTCAACGGGGGCAGAAGCTTTCTTT.

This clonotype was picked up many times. For the CDR3, the DNA is TGTGCCAGCAGCTCCACCGGGGCTGACCAGCATTTT. This translates into CASSSTGADQHF. The chain carries TRBV7-9 and TRBJ1-5; D is perhaps TRBD1 (5 bases). Germline V gene sequence: CDR1 SEHNR, CDR2 FQNEAQ (reference sequence). V dropped 4 bases and J dropped 12 bases, with 13 bases sitting between them. CDR3 length: 12 residues.

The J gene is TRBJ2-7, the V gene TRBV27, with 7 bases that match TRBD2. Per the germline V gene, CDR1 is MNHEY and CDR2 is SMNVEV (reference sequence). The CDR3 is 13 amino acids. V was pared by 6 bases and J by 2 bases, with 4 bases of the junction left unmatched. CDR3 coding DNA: TGTGCCAGCAGGAGGGAGGGGACCTACGAGCAGTACTTC. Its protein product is CASRREGTYEQYF.

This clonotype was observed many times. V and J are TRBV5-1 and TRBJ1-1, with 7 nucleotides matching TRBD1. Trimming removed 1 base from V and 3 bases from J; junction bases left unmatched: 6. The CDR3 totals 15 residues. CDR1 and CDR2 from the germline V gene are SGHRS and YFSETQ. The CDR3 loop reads CASSLKETGHTEAFF. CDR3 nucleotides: TGCGCCAGCAGCTTGAAGGAGACAGGGCACACTGAAGCTTTCTTT.

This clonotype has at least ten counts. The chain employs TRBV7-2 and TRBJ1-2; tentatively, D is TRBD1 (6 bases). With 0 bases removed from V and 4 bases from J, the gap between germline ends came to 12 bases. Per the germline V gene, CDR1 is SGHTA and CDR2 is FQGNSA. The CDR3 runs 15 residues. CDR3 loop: CASSLAGGRGYGYTF. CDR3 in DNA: TGTGCCAGCAGCTTAGCGGGGGGGCGCGGCTATGGCTACACCTTC.

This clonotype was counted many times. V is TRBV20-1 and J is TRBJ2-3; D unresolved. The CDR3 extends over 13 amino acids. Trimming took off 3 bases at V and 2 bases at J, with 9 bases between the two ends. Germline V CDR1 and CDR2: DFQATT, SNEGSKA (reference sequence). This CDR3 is CSASGVVTDTQYF. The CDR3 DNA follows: TGCAGTGCTAGTGGGGTGGTCACAGATACGCAGTATTTT.

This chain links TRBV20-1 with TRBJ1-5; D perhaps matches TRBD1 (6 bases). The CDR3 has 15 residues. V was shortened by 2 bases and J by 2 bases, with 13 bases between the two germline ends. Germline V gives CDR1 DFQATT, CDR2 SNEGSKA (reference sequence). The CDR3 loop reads CSARKRGSGNQPQHF. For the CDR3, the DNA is TGCAGTGCTAGAAAGAGGGGGAGCGGCAATCAGCCCCAGCATTTT.

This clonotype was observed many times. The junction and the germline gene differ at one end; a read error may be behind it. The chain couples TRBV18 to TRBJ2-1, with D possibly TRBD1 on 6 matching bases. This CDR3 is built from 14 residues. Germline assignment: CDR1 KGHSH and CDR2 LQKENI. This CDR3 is CASSPGQFPSFRLF. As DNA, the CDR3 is TGTGCCAGCTCACCGGGACAATTCCCGTCCTTTAGGCTCTTC.

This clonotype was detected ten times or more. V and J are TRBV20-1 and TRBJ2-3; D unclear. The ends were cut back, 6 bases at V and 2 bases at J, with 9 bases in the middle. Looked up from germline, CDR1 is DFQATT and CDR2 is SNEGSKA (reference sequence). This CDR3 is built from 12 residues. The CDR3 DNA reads TGCAGTGCGAATTGGGTCACAGATACGCAGTATTTT. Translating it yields CSANWVTDTQYF.

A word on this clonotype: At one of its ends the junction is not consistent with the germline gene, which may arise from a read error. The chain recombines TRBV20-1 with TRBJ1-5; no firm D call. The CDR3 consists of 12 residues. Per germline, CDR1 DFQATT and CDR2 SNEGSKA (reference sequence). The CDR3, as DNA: TGCAGTGCTAGAGACGCAAATCAGCCCCAGAATTTT. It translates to CSARDANQPQNF.

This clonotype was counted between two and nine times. The chain's CDR3 is CASSSPPRGLREQYF. CDR3 sequence (DNA): TGTGCCAGCAGTTCCCCCCCCAGGGGTTTGCGGGAGCAGTACTTC. The chain recombines TRBV27 with TRBJ2-7, with D maybe TRBD1 (6 bases). Per germline, CDR1 MNHEY and CDR2 SMNVEV (reference sequence). The CDR3 contains 15 residues. Trimming removed 4 bases from V and 7 bases from J, with 20 bases in between.

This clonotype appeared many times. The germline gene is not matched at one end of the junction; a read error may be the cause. The CDR3 reads CASSRPMGPQNF. The CDR3 DNA follows: TGTGCCAGCAGCCGACCTATGGGGCCCCAGAATTTT. The chain combines TRBV5-6 with TRBJ1-5, with D maybe TRBD1 (5 bases). Germline assignment: CDR1 SGHDT and CDR2 YYEEEE. The CDR3 covers 12 residues.

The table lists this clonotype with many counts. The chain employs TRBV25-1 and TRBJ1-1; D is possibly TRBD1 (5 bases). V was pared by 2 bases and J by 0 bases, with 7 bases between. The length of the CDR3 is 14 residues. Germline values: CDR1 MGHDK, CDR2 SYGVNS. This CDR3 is CASSESRVNTEAFF. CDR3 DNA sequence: TGTGCCAGCAGTGAAAGCAGGGTGAACACTGAAGCTTTCTTT.

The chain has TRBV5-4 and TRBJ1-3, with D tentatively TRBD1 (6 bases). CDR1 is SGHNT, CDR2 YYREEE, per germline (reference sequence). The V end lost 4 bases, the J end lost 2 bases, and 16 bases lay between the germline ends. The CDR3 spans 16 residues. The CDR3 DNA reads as TGTGCCAGCAGCCAAGGGGGTCGGTGGGCTGGAAACACCATATATTTT. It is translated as CASSQGGRWAGNTIYF.

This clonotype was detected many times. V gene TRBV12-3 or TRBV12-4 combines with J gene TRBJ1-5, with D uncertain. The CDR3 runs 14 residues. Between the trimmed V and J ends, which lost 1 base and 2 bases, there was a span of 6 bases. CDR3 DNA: TGTGCCAGCAGTTTAGTGGGAGGCAATCAGCCCCAGCATTTT. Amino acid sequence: CASSLVGGNQPQHF.

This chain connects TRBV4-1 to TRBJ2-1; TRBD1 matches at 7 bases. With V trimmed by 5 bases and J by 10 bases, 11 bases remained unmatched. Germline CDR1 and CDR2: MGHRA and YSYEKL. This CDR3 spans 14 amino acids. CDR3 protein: CASSSGTDRIEQFF. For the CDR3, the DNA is TGCGCCAGCAGCTCCGGGACGGACAGGATAGAGCAGTTCTTC.

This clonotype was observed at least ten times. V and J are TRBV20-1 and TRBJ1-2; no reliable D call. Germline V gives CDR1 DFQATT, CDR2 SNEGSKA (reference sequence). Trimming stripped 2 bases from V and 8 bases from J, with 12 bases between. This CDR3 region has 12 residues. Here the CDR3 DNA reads TGCAGTGCTAGATTGAATCCCGACGGCTACACCTTC. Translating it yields CSARLNPDGYTF.